One TCR beta chain is described in this entry. Its antigen is not known. The time point here: week 11, during vaccination. One vaccine dose held 300 ug of mutant IDH1 20-mer peptide and came with topical imiquimod. The source of the sample is a study of a mutant IDH1 vaccine in newly diagnosed glioma. Libraries were prepared by immunoSEQ multiplex PCR; TCRdb keeps only in-frame clonotypes and omits some of them. The data show about 120,000 clones, about nine tenths seen once. Between the trimmed V and J ends, which lost 4 bases and 3 bases, there was a span of 14 bases. This CDR3 region has 14 residues. In germline, CDR1 is SGDLS, CDR2 YYNGEE.

This chain links TRBV9 with TRBJ2-7, with D perhaps assigned TRBD1 or TRBD2 (5 bases each). The receptor comes from a woman between 50 and 59 years old with glioma. Sequences were derived from PBMCs, sampled from a glioma patient whose treatment included an IDH1 peptide vaccine. The CDR3 sequence is CASSPGPIDYEQYF. As DNA, the CDR3 is TGTGCCAGCAGCCCGGGACCTATAGACTACGAGCAGTACTTC. Looking up the rest from reference TRBV9 and TRBJ2-7 gives the full variable domain: DSGVTQTPKHLITATGQRVTLRCSPRSGDLSVYWYQQSLDQGLQFLIQYYNGEERAKGNILERFSAQQFPDLHSELNLSSLELGDSALYFCASSPGPIDYEQYFGPGTRLTVT.